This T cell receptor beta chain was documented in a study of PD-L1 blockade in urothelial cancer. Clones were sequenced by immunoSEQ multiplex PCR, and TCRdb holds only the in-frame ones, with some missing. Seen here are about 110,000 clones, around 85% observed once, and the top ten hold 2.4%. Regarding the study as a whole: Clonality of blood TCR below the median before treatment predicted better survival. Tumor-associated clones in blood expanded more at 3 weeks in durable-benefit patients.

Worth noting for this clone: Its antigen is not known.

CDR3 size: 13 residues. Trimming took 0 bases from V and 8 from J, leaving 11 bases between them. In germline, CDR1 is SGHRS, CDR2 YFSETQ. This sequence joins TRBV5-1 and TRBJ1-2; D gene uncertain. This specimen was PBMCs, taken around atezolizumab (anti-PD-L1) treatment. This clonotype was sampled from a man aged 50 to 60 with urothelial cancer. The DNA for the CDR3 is TGCGCCAGCAGCTTGGGAGGGATGGGAGGCTACACCTTC. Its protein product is CASSLGGMGGYTF.